This T cell receptor (beta chain) derives from a study of T cell changes during pregnancy in multiple sclerosis. The germline V gene has CDR1 SGHRS and CDR2 YFSETQ. The CDR3 consists of 14 residues. The V and J ends lost 9 bases and 5 bases, in that order; junction bases with no gene match: 8. Clones were sequenced by immunoSEQ multiplex PCR, and TCRdb holds only the in-frame ones, with some missing. The sample has fewer than 40,000 clones, 91% seen once. This clonotype was obtained from a female donor in good health, enrolled as a control in a pregnancy study. The rearrangement links TRBV5-1 to TRBJ2-3, with TRBD1 matching over 11 bases. Sequencing was performed on CD4+ T cells from peripheral blood mononuclear cells, taken in the second trimester of pregnancy. The CDR3, as DNA: TGCGCCACCCGGACAGGGGGCGGAGTAGATACGCAGTATTTT. Its translation: CATRTGGGVDTQYF.